This entry lists 8 T cell receptor beta chains sequenced from one sample in a study of CD8 T cells in ankylosing spondylitis. TCRdb reprocessed the 5' RACE reads via MiXCR and lists one record per CDR3 protein. The data show about 150,000 distinct CDR3 sequences, under 35% seen once. The source material was synovial fluid, either unsorted or a sorted T cell fraction (not recorded which). The receptors were gathered from a male donor with ankylosing spondylitis.

This clonotype was counted a few times. The genes are TRBV15 and TRBJ1-1; D remains unclear. The CDR3 runs to 16 residues. Trimming removed 1 base from V and 3 bases from J, with 15 bases in between. The germline V gene encodes CDR1 LNHNV and CDR2 YYDKDF (reference sequence). CDR3 in DNA: TGTGCCACCAGCAGAGCCCCCAGCGGTGGGGACACTGAAGCTTTCTTT. Translated, it gives CATSRAPSGGDTEAFF.

A single count supports this clonotype. V and J are TRBV12-3 or TRBV12-4 and TRBJ2-3; D call uncertain. This CDR3 has 16 residues. V was clipped by 6 bases and J by 2 bases, with 18 bases between them. This CDR3 reads CASSPINPRYTDTQYF. CDR3 nucleotides: TGTGCCAGCAGCCCGATTAACCCTAGATACACAGATACGCAGTATTTT.

V gene TRBV24-1 combines with J gene TRBJ2-7; D might be TRBD2 (6 bases). Looked up from germline, CDR1 is KGHDR and CDR2 is SFDVKD. The CDR3 runs to 13 residues. The V gene lost 5 bases and the J gene lost 1 base, with 8 bases spanning the gap. Here the CDR3 DNA reads TGTGCCACCAGTGCCGCGGGATCCTACGAGCAGTACTTC. Its protein product is CATSAAGSYEQYF.

V usage is TRBV6-5 and J usage is TRBJ2-2; the D gene is possibly TRBD2 (5 bases). Germline V lookup: CDR1 MNHEY, CDR2 SVGAGI. The CDR3 runs to 17 residues. Deletions cut 0 bases from V and 6 bases from J, with 17 bases between. Here the CDR3 reads CASSYSKAVLEAGELFF. DNA of the CDR3: TGTGCCAGCAGTTACTCGAAAGCTGTTTTGGAGGCCGGGGAGCTGTTTTTT.

This clonotype has more than one count but fewer than ten. The chain couples TRBV15 to TRBJ1-5, with D possibly TRBD1 on 5 matching bases. The CDR3 has 14 amino acids. Trimming removed 1 base at V and 6 bases at J, with 10 bases between. Germline CDR1 reads LNHNV; CDR2 reads YYDKDF (reference sequence). CDR3 DNA: TGTGCCACCAGCAGAGGCCGTCAGGGTCAGCCCCAGCATTTT. Translating gives CATSRGRQGQPQHF. Looking up the rest from reference TRBV15 and TRBJ1-5 gives the full variable domain: DAMVIQNPRYQVTQFGKPVTLSCSQTLNHNVMYWYQQKSSQAPKLLFHYYDKDFNNEADTPDNFQSRRPNTSFCFLDIRSPGLGDTAMYLCATSRGRQGQPQHFGDGTRLSIL.

This chain links TRBV11-2 with TRBJ2-6; D is uncertain. CDR1 SGHAT and CDR2 FQNNGV come from the germline V gene. Trimming stripped 6 bases from V and 0 bases from J, with 21 bases between. CDR3 length: 19 amino acids. The CDR3 nucleotides are TGTGCCAGCAGAAGAGGTGGGCGGCGCCACGGCTCTGGGGCCAACGTCCTGACTTTC. It specifies CASRRGGRRHGSGANVLTF. Full variable domain (missing parts from reference TRBV11-2 and TRBJ2-6): EAGVAQSPRYKIIEKRQSVAFWCNPISGHATLYWYQQILGQGPKLLIQFQNNGVVDDSQLPKDRFSAERLKGVDSTLKIQPAKLEDSAVYLCASRRGGRRHGSGANVLTFGAGSRLTVL.

The rearrangement uses TRBV5-1 and TRBJ2-7, with 8 bases that match TRBD1. This CDR3 spans 15 amino acids. V gave up 4 bases and J gave up 0 bases; unmatched junction bases: 6. CDR1 and CDR2 (germline): SGHRS, YFSETQ. The CDR3 nucleotides are TGCGCCAGCAGCCCCGCCGGGACAGGCTCCTACGAGCAGTACTTC. The encoded protein is CASSPAGTGSYEQYF.

The J gene is TRBJ1-5, the V gene TRBV20-1; 8 nucleotides line up with TRBD1. Germline V gene data show CDR1 as DFQATT and CDR2 as SNEGSKA (reference sequence). The CDR3 is made up of 15 amino acids. V lost 6 bases to trimming and J lost 0 bases; unmatched junction nucleotides: 7. The CDR3 DNA reads as TGCAGTGCAGAGACAGGGGACAATAGCAATCAGCCCCAGCATTTT. Translation: CSAETGDNSNQPQHF.